This T cell receptor (beta chain) appears in the sequencing data of a study of CD8 T cells in ankylosing spondylitis. This clonotype was detected a few times. Its specificity is unknown. This CDR3 comprises 16 residues. Looked up from germline, CDR1 is MDHEN and CDR2 is SYDVKM. Losses at the gene ends were 4 bases for V and 2 bases for J; bases not matched to a gene: 8. In TCRdb, the 5' RACE reads were re-called with MiXCR into one record per CDR3 protein. The sample holds 500,000 to 650,000 distinct CDR3 sequences; approximately 5% are singletons and the top ten take approximately 4%. Findings and limits, study-wide: Apparently characteristic of ankylosing spondylitis blood was a TCR beta motif (roughly eight highly homologous variants). In ankylosing spondylitis patients, matched synovial fluid reportedly showed significant enrichment of disease-linked clones. Some motif variants were previously reported in reactive arthritis synovial fluid and blood.

Source material: blood, either unsorted or a sorted T cell fraction (not recorded which). This clonotype was sampled from a male donor with ankylosing spondylitis. The gene calls are TRBV28 and TRBJ2-1; 7 positions agree with TRBD2. CDR3 nucleotides: TGTGCCAGCAGTTCAGTTCGCGGGAGAGCCTACAATGAGCAGTTCTTC. Residues: CASSSVRGRAYNEQFF.